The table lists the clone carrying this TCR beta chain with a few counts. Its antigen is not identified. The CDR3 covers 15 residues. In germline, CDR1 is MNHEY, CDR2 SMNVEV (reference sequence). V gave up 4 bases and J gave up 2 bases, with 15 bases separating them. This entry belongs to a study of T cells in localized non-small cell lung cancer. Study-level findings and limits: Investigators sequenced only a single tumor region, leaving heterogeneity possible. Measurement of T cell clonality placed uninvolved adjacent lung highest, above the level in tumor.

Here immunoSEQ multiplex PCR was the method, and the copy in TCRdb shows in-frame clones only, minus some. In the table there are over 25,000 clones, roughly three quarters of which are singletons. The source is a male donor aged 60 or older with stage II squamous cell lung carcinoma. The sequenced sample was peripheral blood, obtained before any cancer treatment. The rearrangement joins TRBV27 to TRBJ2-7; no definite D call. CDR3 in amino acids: CASSYQRSPAYEQYF. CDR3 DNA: TGTGCCAGCAGTTATCAGAGGTCACCCGCCTACGAGCAGTACTTC.